The T cell receptor beta chain under discussion was sequenced for a study of neurological immune-mediated disorders. TCRdb fed the 5' RACE reads into MiXCR, producing one record per CDR3 protein. The table has about 24,000 distinct CDR3 sequences, about 12% seen once. There are many counts of this clonotype. The antigen is unknown. Study conclusions and caveats: None of the CDR3 amino acid sequences in expanded clones turned up in more than one subject, which points to private repertoires in all groups.

Time point given: technical triplicate 1. Input was 800,000 to 1,000,000 sorted T cells, either CD4+ or CD8+. Looked up from germline, CDR1 is DFQATT and CDR2 is SNEGSKA (reference sequence). The CDR3 has 14 amino acids. Trimming took off 4 bases at V and 2 bases at J, with 14 bases between the two ends. J is TRBJ2-5 and V is TRBV20-1; D uncertain. This receptor was taken from a female donor with HTLV-1-associated myelopathy (HAM/TSP). Sequencing used CD4+ T cells from blood. The CDR3 bases are TGCAGTGCTACTCGCTTCATGCCTCAAGAGACCCAGTACTTC. It is translated as CSATRFMPQETQYF.